These 26 T cell receptor beta chains were sequenced from one sample in a study of neurological immune-mediated disorders. TCRdb analysed the 5' RACE reads with MiXCR anew, one entry per CDR3 protein. The data contain about 57,000 distinct CDR3 sequences, 9.5% to 15% of them singletons. Sample: PBMCs. These receptors all come from a woman in her sixties with HTLV-1-associated myelopathy (HAM/TSP).

This clonotype was observed at least ten times. The chain carries TRBV29-1 and TRBJ1-1; 7 nucleotides agree with TRBD1. This CDR3 comprises 13 residues. With 6 bases clipped from V and 4 bases from J, the junction kept 8 bases outside the gene matches. CDR1 and CDR2 from the germline V gene are SQVTM and ANQGSEA. CDR3 sequence: CSVTGLRGTEAFF. The CDR3 DNA sequence: TGCAGCGTGACAGGGTTGCGCGGCACTGAAGCTTTCTTT.

This clonotype was detected only a few times. Since a much larger clone is just one base distant, this may be a read error. The V and J genes are TRBV20-1 and TRBJ2-1; D not resolved. Germline assignment: CDR1 DFQATT and CDR2 SNEGSKA (reference sequence). CDR3 size: 11 residues. The DNA of the CDR3 is TGCAGTTCTAGGTTTCTGGATGAGCAGTTCTTC. This translates into CSSRFLDEQFF.

The table lists this clonotype with many counts. The chain has TRBV3-1 and TRBJ1-2; D remains ambiguous. The CDR3 is made up of 14 amino acids. Trimming left V 1 base short and J 4 bases short, with 10 bases between. Germline V gene sequence: CDR1 LGHDT, CDR2 YNNKEL (reference sequence). CDR3 in DNA: TGTGCCAGCAGCCAAGGCGAGGGAGGCTATGGCTACACCTTC. It codes for CASSQGEGGYGYTF.

The chain joins TRBV2 to TRBJ2-5; D is unresolved. Per germline, CDR1 SNHLY and CDR2 FYNNEI. V lost 4 bases, J lost 2 bases, and 11 bases lay in between. The CDR3 sequence is 14 residues long. In nucleotides, the CDR3 is TGTGCCAGCAGTGCCGGGTCGCTACAAGAGACCCAGTACTTC. This gives the protein CASSAGSLQETQYF.

The table lists this clonotype with many counts. This sequence joins TRBV4-1 and TRBJ2-7, with 10 nucleotides matching TRBD1. V was clipped by 1 base and J by 9 bases; unmatched bases: 15. This CDR3 contains 17 residues. Germline V gene lookup returns CDR1 MGHRA and CDR2 YSYEKL. Written as DNA, the CDR3 is TGCGCCAGCAGCCAAGCCTTCCCCTTGGACAGGGGGGTAGTGCAGTACTTC. It yields the protein CASSQAFPLDRGVVQYF.

At least ten counts were recorded for this clonotype. V and J are TRBV5-1 and TRBJ2-1, with 13 bases matching TRBD2. Trimming at V came to 4 bases and at J to 6 bases, leaving 7 bases not matched to a gene. Germline lookup yields CDR1 SGHRS and CDR2 YFSETQ. The CDR3 covers 16 residues. CDR3 in DNA: TGCGCCAGCAGCGTAGCCGGGACTAGCGGGACCAATGAGCAGTTCTTC. It codes for CASSVAGTSGTNEQFF. The full variable domain, its missing parts supplied by reference TRBV5-1 and TRBJ2-1, is KAGVTQTPRYLIKTRGQQVTLSCSPISGHRSVSWYQQTPGQGLQFLFEYFSETQRNKGNFPGRFSGRQFSNSRSEMNVSTLELGDSALYLCASSVAGTSGTNEQFFGPGTRLTVL.

The chain couples TRBV18 to TRBJ2-5; 11 bases map to TRBD2. CDR1 and CDR2 (germline): KGHSH, LQKENI. The CDR3 length is 14 residues. The V gene end was trimmed by 3 bases and the J gene end by 9 bases; junction bases not matched to a gene: 6. This chain's CDR3 is CASSPGTSGGPQYF. CDR3 nucleotide sequence: TGTGCCAGCTCACCCGGGACTAGCGGTGGACCCCAGTACTTC.

This clonotype has only a few counts. Mismatch with germline at one junction end may stem from a read error. The rearrangement uses TRBV27 and TRBJ2-2; possible D gene TRBD2, 5 bases. This CDR3 contains 13 residues. The germline V gene encodes CDR1 MNHEY and CDR2 SMNVEV (reference sequence). CDR3 in DNA: TGTGCCAGCAGTTATCCGAACACCGGGGAGCTTTTTTTT. Protein: CASSYPNTGELFF.

This clonotype has at least ten counts. This rearrangement joins TRBV20-1 to TRBJ2-3; 16 bases are a match to TRBD2. The junction had 13 bases not matched to a gene; V was cut back by 0 bases and J by 7 bases. The germline V gene encodes CDR1 DFQATT and CDR2 SNEGSKA (reference sequence). The CDR3 has 19 residues. In nucleotides, the CDR3 is TGCAGTGCTAGAGATGCCACCGGGACTAGCGGGAGGGCCTCACATACGCAGTATTTT. This encodes CSARDATGTSGRASHTQYF.

This clonotype was observed at least ten times. The rearrangement joins TRBV5-1 to TRBJ2-5; D may correspond to TRBD1 or TRBD2 (5 bases each). V was clipped by 2 bases and J by 5 bases, with 13 bases between them. The CDR3 has 14 amino acids. Germline V gene data show CDR1 as SGHRS and CDR2 as YFSETQ. DNA of the CDR3: TGCGCCAGCAGCTTTGGTGGAGAGGGGGAGACCCAGTACTTC. It codes for CASSFGGEGETQYF.

This clonotype came up many times. The chain employs TRBV5-1 and TRBJ1-1, with TRBD1 matching 7 bases. In germline, CDR1 is SGHRS, CDR2 YFSETQ. The V and J ends lost 9 bases and 3 bases, in that order; junction bases with no gene match: 8. This CDR3 has 13 residues. CDR3 DNA: TGCGCCAATCGACAGGGTAGTTACACTGAAGCTTTCTTT. It encodes CANRQGSYTEAFF. The variable domain in full, completed from reference TRBV5-1 and TRBJ1-1, reads KAGVTQTPRYLIKTRGQQVTLSCSPISGHRSVSWYQQTPGQGLQFLFEYFSETQRNKGNFPGRFSGRQFSNSRSEMNVSTLELGDSALYLCANRQGSYTEAFFGQGTRLTVV.

This clonotype has ten or more counts. V gene TRBV28 combines with J gene TRBJ2-1, with D hard to call. Germline-derived CDR1 and CDR2 are MDHEN and SYDVKM. Trimming took 4 bases from V and 0 from J, leaving 10 bases between them. The CDR3 contains 15 residues. For the CDR3, the DNA is TGTGCCAGCAGTTCCATACAAACCTCCTACAATGAGCAGTTCTTC. This translates into CASSSIQTSYNEQFF.

This clonotype was detected many times. The V call is TRBV7-3, the J call TRBJ2-2, with D uncertain. Germline V gene sequence: CDR1 SGHTA, CDR2 FQGTGA. The CDR3 contains 14 residues. Between the trimmed V and J ends, which lost 5 bases and 0 bases, there was a span of 7 bases. The chain's CDR3 is CASSLHANTGELFF. In DNA, the CDR3 is TGTGCCAGCAGCCTCCACGCGAACACCGGGGAGCTGTTTTTT.

This clonotype was detected many times. DNA of the CDR3: TGTGCCAGCAGTGGGGACAGGGGTCGAGAGACCCAGTACTTC. This encodes CASSGDRGRETQYF. The J gene is TRBJ2-5, the V gene TRBV12-3 or TRBV12-4; 10 bases fit TRBD1. This CDR3 contains 14 residues. With 5 bases clipped from V and 4 bases from J, the junction kept 4 bases outside the gene matches.

The genes are TRBV28 and TRBJ1-3, with 12 bases fitting TRBD1. This CDR3 spans 15 amino acids. Germline CDR1 and CDR2: MDHEN and SYDVKM. For the CDR3, the DNA is TGTCTCAGCAGTTCTCCGGGACAGGGGGCGAACACCATATATTTT. Its protein is CLSSSPGQGANTIYF.

This clonotype was seen more than once but under ten times. This sequence joins TRBV11-2 and TRBJ2-1, with 9 nucleotides matching TRBD2. Germline values: CDR1 SGHAT, CDR2 FQNNGV. The CDR3 sequence is 17 residues long. J was trimmed by 1 base and V by 5 bases; bases with no gene match: 9. In DNA, the CDR3 is TGTGCCAGCAGCCCAGGGCTTAGCGGGAGATCCTACAATGAGCAGTTCTTC. It yields the protein CASSPGLSGRSYNEQFF. The full variable domain, rest sourced from reference TRBV11-2 and TRBJ2-1, is EAGVAQSPRYKIIEKRQSVAFWCNPISGHATLYWYQQILGQGPKLLIQFQNNGVVDDSQLPKDRFSAERLKGVDSTLKIQPAKLEDSAVYLCASSPGLSGRSYNEQFFGPGTRLTVL.

The sample holds many counts of this clonotype. The J gene is TRBJ2-6, the V gene TRBV20-1; D uncertain. V lost 6 bases and J lost 0, with 12 bases in between. The V gene's germline CDR1 is DFQATT and CDR2 SNEGSKA (reference sequence). CDR3 length equals 15 residues. Here the CDR3 reads CSAPVSSSGANVLTF. As DNA, the CDR3 is TGCAGTGCCCCAGTGTCCAGCTCTGGGGCCAACGTCCTGACTTTC.

This clonotype appeared many times. The rearrangement uses TRBV20-1 and TRBJ2-1, with TRBD2 as a possible D gene (6 bases). Per germline, CDR1 DFQATT and CDR2 SNEGSKA (reference sequence). Trimming took 0 bases from V and 2 from J, leaving 14 bases between them. The CDR3 has 16 amino acids. The CDR3 is CSARDFSGGTYNEQFF. CDR3 DNA sequence: TGCAGTGCTAGAGATTTTAGCGGAGGTACCTACAATGAGCAGTTCTTC.

This clonotype has at least ten counts. The chain recombines TRBV11-2 with TRBJ2-1; the match to TRBD2 covers 10 bases. The germline CDR1 and CDR2 sequences are SGHAT and FQNNGV. CDR3 length: 16 amino acids. The trim removed 8 bases at V and 3 bases at J, leaving 10 bases unmatched. CDR3 coding DNA: TGTGCCAGCTCTCAAGAGGCTAGCGGGAGCTACAATGAGCAGTTCTTC. Translated: CASSQEASGSYNEQFF. The full variable domain, in which reference TRBV11-2 and TRBJ2-1 provide the parts outside the CDR3, is EAGVAQSPRYKIIEKRQSVAFWCNPISGHATLYWYQQILGQGPKLLIQFQNNGVVDDSQLPKDRFSAERLKGVDSTLKIQPAKLEDSAVYLCASSQEASGSYNEQFFGPGTRLTVL.

This clonotype showed up many times. V is TRBV2 and J is TRBJ2-7, with D unresolved. V lost 8 bases, J lost 3 bases, and 17 bases lay in between. In germline, CDR1 is SNHLY, CDR2 FYNNEI. The CDR3 extends over 14 amino acids. CDR3 sequence (DNA): TGTGCCAGCTCCCAGCACAACGGAAACTACGAGCAGTACTTC. Protein sequence: CASSQHNGNYEQYF.

This clonotype was picked up many times. The CDR3 protein is CASRSGITRQPQHF. The CDR3 nucleotides are TGTGCCAGCAGATCCGGGATCACCCGTCAGCCCCAGCATTTT. The J gene is TRBJ1-5, the V gene TRBV28; D is unclear. The V end lost 6 bases, the J end lost 6 bases, and 15 bases lay between the germline ends. This CDR3 has 14 residues. Germline V gene sequence: CDR1 MDHEN, CDR2 SYDVKM.

Here the CDR3 reads CAWSVRRDGEQFF. CDR3 sequence (DNA): TGTGCCTGGAGTGTACGTAGGGACGGTGAGCAGTTCTTC. The chain combines TRBV30 with TRBJ2-1; D tentatively fits TRBD1 or TRBD2 (5 bases each). Germline V gene lookup returns CDR1 GTSNPN and CDR2 SVGIG (reference sequence). Trimming took off 0 bases at V and 9 bases at J, with 12 bases between the two ends. The CDR3 length is 13 residues.

This clonotype was recorded many times. The rearrangement links TRBV6-2 or TRBV6-3 to TRBJ1-1; D is undetermined. CDR1 and CDR2 from the germline V gene are MNHEY and SVGEGT. CDR3 length: 11 amino acids. V dropped 8 bases and J dropped 5 bases, with 9 bases sitting between them. The CDR3 sequence: CASRIGTEAFF. CDR3 nucleotide sequence: TGTGCCAGCCGCATCGGGACTGAAGCTTTCTTT.

This clonotype was detected many times. CDR3 DNA sequence: TGTGCCAGCAGTGACCCTGGAGTGACCAATGAGCAGTTCTTC. It codes for CASSDPGVTNEQFF. V and J are TRBV6-5 and TRBJ2-1; unclear D gene. Germline V CDR1 and CDR2: MNHEY, SVGAGI. V was cut by 5 bases and J by 6 bases, with 14 bases left in between. CDR3 size: 14 residues.

This clonotype was detected ten times or more. The V and J genes are TRBV10-3 and TRBJ1-1; D ambiguous. There are 13 residues in the CDR3. V lost 4 bases to trimming and J lost 1 base, with 7 bases between them. Germline CDR1 is ENHRY and CDR2 is SYGVKD. CDR3 DNA: TGTGCCATCAGTGGACGGGGGAACACTGAAGCTTTCTTT. As protein: CAISGRGNTEAFF.

This clonotype is a singleton in its sample. The chain links TRBV28 to TRBJ1-1, with 7 bases matching TRBD1. Germline lookup yields CDR1 MDHEN and CDR2 SYDVKM. Trimming cost V 7 bases and J 3 bases; bases outside gene matches: 8. There are 14 residues in the CDR3. DNA for the CDR3: TGTGCCAGCATGAGACAGGGAAGGGACACTGAAGCTTTCTTT. It is translated as CASMRQGRDTEAFF. Full variable domain (rest looked up from reference TRBV28 and TRBJ1-1): DVKVTQSSRYLVKRTGEKVFLECVQDMDHENMFWYRQDPGLGLRLIYFSYDVKMKEKGDIPEGYSVSREKKERFSLILESASTNQTSMYLCASMRQGRDTEAFFGQGTRLTVV.